The 4 T cell receptor beta chains reported below all come from one sample, sequenced in a study of T cells after yellow fever vaccination. Each CDR3 protein gets one entry after TCRdb re-called the 5' RACE reads with MiXCR. Of hundreds of thousands of distinct CDR3 sequences in the sample, less than 4.5% are singletons; the top ten hold about 25%. The sample in question was PBMCs, obtained on the day of the yellow fever booster vaccination. Source of these receptors: a man younger than 35 who received the YFV17D yellow fever vaccine.

This clonotype was seen only a few times. CDR3 nucleotide sequence: TGCGCCAGCAGCCAGACTAGCGGGGGCTTTTACGAGCAGTACTTC. Its protein product is CASSQTSGGFYEQYF. The chain couples TRBV4-3 to TRBJ2-7; 12 bases map to TRBD2. V shed 3 bases, J shed 4 bases, and the junction held 4 bases outside the gene matches. The CDR3 extends over 15 amino acids. Germline V lookup: CDR1 LGHNA, CDR2 YSLEER.

To note about this clonotype: One end of the junction fails to match germline, which may point to a read error. The gene calls are TRBV11-2 and TRBJ2-1, with 8 bases aligning to TRBD2. From germline, CDR1 is SGHAT and CDR2 FQNNGV. CDR3 length: 14 residues. CDR3 coding DNA: TGTGCCAGCAGCTTAGATCGGGGGGGGCGGGCCCGACTCTTC. This gives the protein CASSLDRGGRARLF. Full variable domain (outside the CDR3, taken from reference TRBV11-2 and TRBJ2-1): EAGVAQSPRYKIIEKRQSVAFWCNPISGHATLYWYQQILGQGPKLLIQFQNNGVVDDSQLPKDRFSAERLKGVDSTLKIQPAKLEDSAVYLCASSLDRGGRARLFGPGTRLTVL.

This clonotype was seen at least ten times. The chain recombines TRBV7-2 with TRBJ2-3; 14 positions match TRBD2. The CDR3 has 16 amino acids. Trimming removed 5 bases from V and 6 bases from J; junction bases left unmatched: 7. Germline V gene sequence: CDR1 SGHTA, CDR2 FQGNSA. The CDR3: CASSMRLAGGPDTQYF. Written as DNA, the CDR3 is TGTGCCAGCAGCATGCGACTAGCGGGGGGGCCCGATACGCAGTATTTT.

This chain connects TRBV3-1 to TRBJ2-5; maybe TRBD1 (5 bases). V lost 4 bases to trimming and J lost 7 bases, with 10 bases between them. The V gene's germline CDR1 is LGHDT and CDR2 YNNKEL (reference sequence). This CDR3 is 12 amino acids long. The CDR3 loop reads CASSLRVGTQYF. CDR3 nucleotide sequence: TGTGCCAGCAGCCTCAGGGTGGGGACCCAGTACTTC.